Included here is one T cell receptor (beta chain) sequence, with context. Its specific antigen is unknown. The record has no base qualities; no much larger clone is one base away. Participants in the prospective study were aged 18 to 89 years, lived in under 30 United States geographic areas, and enrolled through a virtual design. Cohort assignment in the prospective study relied on participant-reported clinical history from a screening survey and a study questionnaire. Recovered participants in ImmuneRACE Cohort 3 were defined by two consecutive negative NP/OP PCR tests, clearance by a healthcare professional, or resolution of symptoms. In the prospective study, mobile phlebotomists collected whole blood, serum and a nasopharyngeal or oropharyngeal swab from each participant. Additional blood draws and questionnaires over an approximately 2-month period could optionally be provided by prospective study participants. Blood samples from the prospective study were shipped frozen or at room temperature prior to DNA extraction.

TCRbeta CDR3 regions were amplified from genomic DNA using the immunoSEQ Assay, a bias-controlled multiplex PCR. In the original analysis: Nucleated cell counts per sample were estimated from amplification of reference gene primers within the assay. Sequence reads were collapsed and filtered to measure the absolute abundance of every unique TCRbeta CDR3 rearrangement. For each sample, productive Simpson clonality was calculated by taking the square root of Simpson's diversity index across productive rearrangements. TCRdb limited this immuneACCESS table to in-frame rearrangements with V and J called. A share of clones is missing; checked studies link under half to unresolved V genes, and the rest is unexplained. V and J calls plus clone size are reproduced from that table; the DNA served to infer D and trimming. The sample table holds about 330,000 clones, of which more than 75% were seen once. The ten largest clones add up to about 5% of the sample.

V gives up 2 bases and J gives up 2 bases, and the segment between their germline ends measures 14 bases. The CDR3 sequence holds 16 residues, the cysteine and phenylalanine included. Of all the DNA, just the CDR3 is kept, 48 bases in frame from base 1. Via the germline V gene, CDR1 is MNHEY and CDR2 SVGEGT. The data belong to a study of blood T cell repertoires in COVID-19 (dated by TCRdb to the early 2020s). For the wider study: Samples covering the acute and convalescent phases of COVID-19 were provided by collaborators in the United States, Italy and Spain. Samples were obtained from the ongoing ImmuneRACE study (first 160 participants) and from over 1,000 subjects provided by 6 global collaborators. Subjects who had been exposed to COVID-19, were actively infected with it, or had recovered from it provided the deeply sampled blood TCRbeta repertoires that made up the dataset. The repertoires were released in a freely available public database meant as a resource for research on the immune response to SARS-CoV-2. The material from the prospective study consisted of cDNA or gDNA derived from T cells, B-cell-depleted T cells, or PBMCs. Where available, HLA class I and class II types were taken from metadata supplied by the sample provider and were not determined by assay-based typing. The sample metadata nearly always contained a de-identified subject ID, COVID-19 status, age in years and sex. The full study reports these points: The amount of clinical and demographic metadata varied by source and participant and was provided uncurated.

The TCR comes from a woman aged 30 to 39 who had recovered from COVID-19. The chain employs TRBV6-2 or TRBV6-3 and TRBJ2-3, and TRBD2 may be the D gene, going by 5 matching bases. The sequencing sample was made of PBMCs or T cells enriched from blood (not recorded which). The nucleotide sequence is given as TGTGCCAGCAGTTACAGCCCTAGCAGCAACACAGATACGCAGTATTTT. Its protein product is CASSYSPSSNTDTQYF.